The 13 T cell receptor beta chains presented below share a single source sample, sequenced in a study of CD8 T cells in Susac syndrome. Random hexamers served to reverse transcribe about 0.45 to 1 ug RNA. MiXCR, applied by TCRdb to the immunoSEQ multiplex PCR reads, yields one record per CDR3 protein. The sample includes around 150,000 distinct CDR3 sequences, more than 85% of them seen just once. The sequenced material came from CD4+ T cells from PBMCs. These receptors came from a human donor with Susac syndrome.

The rearrangement joins TRBV12-5 to TRBJ2-3, with unresolved D. The V gene lost 4 bases and the J gene lost 1 base, with 12 bases spanning the gap. The CDR3 totals 15 residues. Per germline, CDR1 LGHNT and CDR2 FRNRAP. CDR3 sequence: CASGSLWNGTDTQYF. The CDR3 nucleotides read TGTGCTAGTGGTTCCCTTTGGAACGGCACAGATACGCAGTATTTT. Based on the CDR3 plus reference TRBV12-5 and TRBJ2-3, the full variable domain is DARVTQTPRHKVTEMGQEVTMRCQPILGHNTVFWYRQTMMQGLELLAYFRNRAPLDDSGMPKDRFSAEMPDATLATLKIQPSEPRDSAVYFCASGSLWNGTDTQYFGPGTRLTVL.

This chain joins TRBV7-2 and TRBJ2-5; D is unclear. V lost 1 base, J lost 2 bases, and 11 bases lay in between. The CDR3 contains 15 residues. Germline-derived CDR1 and CDR2 are SGHTA and FQGNSA. CDR3 amino acids: CASSLDGQLQETQYF. The CDR3 region has the DNA TGTGCCAGCAGCTTAGATGGGCAGTTGCAAGAGACCCAGTACTTC.

The rearrangement joins TRBV15 to TRBJ2-1; the D is unclear. The germline V gene encodes CDR1 LNHNV and CDR2 YYDKDF (reference sequence). The CDR3 consists of 17 residues. Trimming pared 0 bases from V and 6 bases from J, leaving 18 bases between. The CDR3 sequence: CATSRDGGEGRRNEQFF. The DNA for the CDR3 is TGTGCCACCAGCAGAGATGGTGGTGAAGGGCGCCGCAATGAGCAGTTCTTC.

This chain connects TRBV29-1 to TRBJ2-1; D may correspond to TRBD1 or TRBD2 (5 bases each). Germline V gene data show CDR1 as SQVTM and CDR2 as ANQGSEA. The CDR3 runs to 14 residues. Trimming cost V 1 base and J 3 bases, with 10 bases left between them. The DNA for the CDR3 is TGCAGCGTTGAAGCCGGGACGGTCTACAATGAGCAGTTCTTC. Encoded protein: CSVEAGTVYNEQFF.

The chain combines TRBV29-1 with TRBJ2-1; 9 positions match TRBD2. CDR1 is SQVTM and CDR2 is ANQGSEA in the germline V gene. The V segment lost 6 bases and the J segment 7 bases; nucleotides outside the gene matches: 4. This CDR3 has 12 residues. The CDR3 DNA reads as TGCAGCGTGCGGGAGGGTTATAATGAGCAGTTCTTC. This translates into CSVREGYNEQFF.

The CDR3 sequence is CASSHVNMGLIGWEKLFF. The CDR3 region has the DNA TGCGCCAGCAGCCATGTCAACATGGGGCTTATTGGGTGGGAAAAACTGTTTTTT. This sequence joins TRBV4-1 and TRBJ1-4; maybe TRBD1 (5 bases). V was pared by 3 bases and J by 8 bases, with 25 bases between. Looked up from germline, CDR1 is MGHRA and CDR2 is YSYEKL. The CDR3 runs to 18 residues.

V is TRBV15 and J is TRBJ2-1; possible D gene TRBD2, 6 bases. Trimming removed 1 base at V and 6 bases at J, with 7 bases between. CDR1 and CDR2 (germline): LNHNV, YYDKDF (reference sequence). The CDR3 covers 13 residues. CDR3 in DNA: TGTGCCACCAGCAGAGGACTAGTCAATGAGCAGTTCTTC. Protein product: CATSRGLVNEQFF. Full variable domain (outside the CDR3, taken from reference TRBV15 and TRBJ2-1): DAMVIQNPRYQVTQFGKPVTLSCSQTLNHNVMYWYQQKSSQAPKLLFHYYDKDFNNEADTPDNFQSRRPNTSFCFLDIRSPGLGDTAMYLCATSRGLVNEQFFGPGTRLTVL.

The V and J genes are TRBV30 and TRBJ2-3; no clear D gene. CDR3 length equals 10 residues. Germline CDR1 is GTSNPN and CDR2 is SVGIG (reference sequence). V was cut by 2 bases and J by 5 bases, with 2 bases left in between. CDR3 in amino acids: CAWSQDTQYF. The CDR3 bases are TGTGCCTGGAGTCAAGATACGCAGTATTTT.

V gene TRBV12-3 or TRBV12-4 combines with J gene TRBJ2-3; possible D gene TRBD2, 6 bases. The CDR3 is made up of 16 amino acids. Trimming took off 1 base at V and 3 bases at J, with 14 bases between the two ends. The DNA of the CDR3 is TGTGCCAGCAGTTTAGGACTAGTGGGAGCTACAGATACGCAGTATTTT. It specifies CASSLGLVGATDTQYF.

The rearrangement joins TRBV4-3 to TRBJ1-1; no clear D gene. There are 15 residues in the CDR3. V was shortened by 0 bases and J by 5 bases, with 13 bases between the two germline ends. Germline values: CDR1 LGHNA, CDR2 YSLEER. CDR3 nucleotide sequence: TGCGCCAGCAGCCAAGATCTGCGGGGAAGGACTGAAGCTTTCTTT. Protein product: CASSQDLRGRTEAFF.

With regard to this clonotype: Germline and junction disagree at one end, which may indicate a read error. The CDR3 sequence is CAISGSQDRSLF. The CDR3 DNA reads TGTGCCATCAGTGGGTCCCAGGACCGAAGCCTTTTT. The chain carries TRBV10-3 and TRBJ1-1, with D unresolved. The CDR3 totals 12 residues. Germline V gene lookup returns CDR1 ENHRY and CDR2 SYGVKD.

The chain uses TRBV6-1 and TRBJ2-2, with D unresolved. With 1 base removed from V and 7 bases from J, the gap between germline ends came to 7 bases. The CDR3 totals 13 residues. The germline V gene encodes CDR1 MNHNS and CDR2 SASEGT. CDR3 DNA sequence: TGTGCCAGCAGTGAAGGACTCCTCGGGGAGCTGTTTTTT. Translated, it gives CASSEGLLGELFF.

The V and J genes are TRBV30 and TRBJ1-1; D is uncertain. This CDR3 has 13 amino acids. V was trimmed by 0 bases and J by 3 bases, leaving 8 bases between them. Germline CDR1 GTSNPN, CDR2 SVGIG (reference sequence). The CDR3 DNA reads TGTGCCTGGAGTGTACGGGAGGACACTGAAGCTTTCTTT. Translating gives CAWSVREDTEAFF.